The T cell receptor (beta chain) under discussion was sequenced for a study of technical replicates of blood from a few donors. Using immunoSEQ multiplex PCR, the repertoire was profiled, and TCRdb retains in-frame clones only, with some absent. The table has 75,000 to 80,000 clones, roughly 94% seen once. Trimming left V 4 bases short and J 3 bases short, with 30 bases between. The CDR3 has 20 residues. The germline CDR1 and CDR2 sequences are LNHNV and YYDKDF (reference sequence). The rearrangement links TRBV15 to TRBJ1-2; weak D call: TRBD1 (6 bases). The sequence derives from a human donor in good health. Sequenced sample: T cells isolated from PBMCs. CDR3 protein: CATSTLKIKDSLGRDYGYTF. The CDR3 DNA reads as TGTGCCACCAGCACCCTAAAAATCAAGGACAGCCTGGGGAGGGACTATGGCTACACCTTC.